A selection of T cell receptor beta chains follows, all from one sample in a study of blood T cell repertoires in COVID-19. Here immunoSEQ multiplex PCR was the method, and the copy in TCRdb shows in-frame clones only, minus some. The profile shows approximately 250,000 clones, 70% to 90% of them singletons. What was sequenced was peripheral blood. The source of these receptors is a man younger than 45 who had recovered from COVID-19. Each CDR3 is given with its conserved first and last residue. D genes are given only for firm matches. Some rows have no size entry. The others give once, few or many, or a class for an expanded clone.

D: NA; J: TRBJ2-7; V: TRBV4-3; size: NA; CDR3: CASSRNREQYF; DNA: TGCGCCAGCAGCCGTAACAGGGAGCAGTACTTC
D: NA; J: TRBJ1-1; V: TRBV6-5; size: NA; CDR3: CASSYRRENTEAFF; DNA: TGTGCCAGCAGTTATAGGAGGGAAAACACTGAAGCTTTCTTT
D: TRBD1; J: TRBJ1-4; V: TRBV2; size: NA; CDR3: CAIRTGGESEKLFF; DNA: TGTGCCATCCGGACAGGGGGCGAAAGTGAAAAACTGTTTTTT
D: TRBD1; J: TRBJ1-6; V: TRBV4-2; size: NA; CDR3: CASSRPGQGAFSYNSPLHF; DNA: TGTGCCAGCAGCCGCCCGGGACAGGGAGCCTTTTCCTATAATTCACCCCTCCACTTT
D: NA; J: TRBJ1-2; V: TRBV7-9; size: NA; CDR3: CASSLSGQSNGYTF; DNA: TGTGCCAGCAGCTTAAGCGGGCAGTCAAATGGCTACACCTTC
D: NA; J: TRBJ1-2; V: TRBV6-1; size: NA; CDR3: CASSDTSGVNYGYTF; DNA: TGTGCCAGCAGTGACACATCGGGGGTGAACTATGGCTACACCTTC
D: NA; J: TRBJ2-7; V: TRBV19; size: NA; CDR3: CASSRGQAYEQYF; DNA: TGTGCCAGCTCTCGAGGACAAGCCTACGAGCAGTACTTC
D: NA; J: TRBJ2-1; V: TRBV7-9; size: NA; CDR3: CASSLESRDNEQFF; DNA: TGTGCCAGCAGCTTAGAGTCGCGGGACAATGAGCAGTTCTTC
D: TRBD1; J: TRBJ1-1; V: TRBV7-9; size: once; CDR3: CASTKAGGRTEAFF; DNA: TGTGCCAGCACCAAGGCAGGGGGCCGGACTGAAGCTTTCTTT
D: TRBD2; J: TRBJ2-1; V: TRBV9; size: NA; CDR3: CASSVGLAGDGYNEQFF; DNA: TGTGCCAGCAGCGTAGGACTAGCGGGGGATGGTTACAATGAGCAGTTCTTC
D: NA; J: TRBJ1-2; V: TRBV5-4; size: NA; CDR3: CASSFPNYGYTF; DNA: TGTGCCAGCAGCTTCCCGAACTATGGCTACACCTTC
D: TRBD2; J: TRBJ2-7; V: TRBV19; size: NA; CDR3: CASSTPELAGGSYEQYF; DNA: TGTGCCAGTAGTACTCCCGAACTAGCGGGGGGATCCTACGAGCAGTACTTC
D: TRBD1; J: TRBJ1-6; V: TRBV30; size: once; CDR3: CAWSVLRTGKGNSPLHF; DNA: TGTGCCTGGAGTGTACTCCGGACAGGGAAAGGAAATTCACCCCTCCACTTT
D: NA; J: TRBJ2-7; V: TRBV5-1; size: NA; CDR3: CASSLDEFYEQYF; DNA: TGCGCCAGCAGCTTGGATGAGTTTTACGAGCAGTACTTC
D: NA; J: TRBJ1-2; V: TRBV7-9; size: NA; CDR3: CASSPRTGGYGYTF; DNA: TGTGCCAGCAGCCCCCGGACGGGGGGATATGGCTACACCTTC
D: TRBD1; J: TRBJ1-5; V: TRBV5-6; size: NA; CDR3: CASSQSGGRNQPQHF; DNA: TGTGCCAGCAGCCAATCAGGGGGCCGCAATCAGCCCCAGCATTTT
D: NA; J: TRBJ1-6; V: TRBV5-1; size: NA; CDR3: CASSEPGNSPLHF; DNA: TGCGCCAGCAGCGAACCCGGGAATTCACCCCTCCACTTT
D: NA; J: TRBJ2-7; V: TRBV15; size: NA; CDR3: CATSRDRGYEQYF; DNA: TGTGCCACCAGCAGAGATAGAGGCTACGAGCAGTACTTC
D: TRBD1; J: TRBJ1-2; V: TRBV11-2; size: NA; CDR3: CASSFTGTGNYGYTF; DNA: TGTGCCAGCAGCTTCACCGGGACAGGGAACTATGGCTACACCTTC
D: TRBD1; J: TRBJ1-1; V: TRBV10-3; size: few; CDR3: CAIRKDRGNTEAFF; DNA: TGTGCCATCAGGAAAGACAGGGGGAACACTGAAGCTTTCTTT
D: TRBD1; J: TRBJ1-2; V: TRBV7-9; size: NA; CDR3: CASSLGTGHLYGYTF; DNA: TGTGCCAGCAGCTTAGGGACAGGTCATCTGTATGGCTACACCTTC
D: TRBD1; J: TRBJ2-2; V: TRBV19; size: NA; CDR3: CASSLTGGIGELFF; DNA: TGTGCCAGTAGTTTGACAGGGGGAATCGGGGAGCTGTTTTTT
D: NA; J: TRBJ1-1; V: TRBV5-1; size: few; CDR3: CASIQNTEAFF; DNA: TGCGCCAGCATTCAGAACACTGAAGCTTTCTTT
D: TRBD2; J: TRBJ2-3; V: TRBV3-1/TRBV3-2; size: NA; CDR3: CASSQRGRTDTQYF; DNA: TGTGCCAGCAGCCAACGCGGGAGGACAGATACGCAGTATTTT
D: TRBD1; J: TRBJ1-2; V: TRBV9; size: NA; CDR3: CASSDPDRVLPGYTF; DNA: TGTGCCAGCAGCGACCCGGACAGGGTATTACCTGGCTACACCTTC
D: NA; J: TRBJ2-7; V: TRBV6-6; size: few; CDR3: CAGGGHPYEQYF; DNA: TGTGCCGGCGGCGGCCACCCCTACGAGCAGTACTTC
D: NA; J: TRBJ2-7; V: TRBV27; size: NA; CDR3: CASSPGGPRSEQYF; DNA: TGTGCCAGCAGCCCAGGGGGGCCCCGGTCCGAGCAGTACTTC
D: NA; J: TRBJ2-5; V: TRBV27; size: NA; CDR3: CASSFRTPTNQETQYF; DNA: TGTGCCAGCAGTTTCCGGACACCGACCAACCAAGAGACCCAGTACTTC
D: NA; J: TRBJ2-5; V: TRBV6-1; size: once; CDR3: CASSEPGVETQYF; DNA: TGTGCCAGCAGTGAACCAGGGGTGGAGACCCAGTACTTC
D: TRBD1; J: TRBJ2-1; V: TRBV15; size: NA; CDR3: CATSRFPGTGGSTQSYNEQFF; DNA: TGTGCCACCAGCAGATTCCCCGGAACAGGGGGCTCAACCCAATCCTATAATGAGCAGTTCTTC
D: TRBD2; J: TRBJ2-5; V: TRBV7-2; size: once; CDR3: CASSRGLAVETQYF; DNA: TGTGCCAGCAGCCGGGGACTAGCAGTGGAGACCCAGTACTTC
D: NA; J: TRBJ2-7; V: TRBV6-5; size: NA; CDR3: CASSYSSEQYF; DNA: TGTGCCAGCAGTTACTCTAGCGAGCAGTACTTC
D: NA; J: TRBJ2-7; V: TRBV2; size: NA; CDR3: CASSGGLNF; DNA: TGTGCCAGCAGTGGAGGGCTAAACTTC
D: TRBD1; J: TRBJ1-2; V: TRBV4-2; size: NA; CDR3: CASSPTGFRGYTF; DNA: TGTGCCAGCAGCCCGACAGGGTTTAGAGGCTACACCTTC
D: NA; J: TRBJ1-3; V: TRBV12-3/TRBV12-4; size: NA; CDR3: CASTVYSGNTIYF; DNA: TGTGCCAGCACCGTGTACTCTGGAAACACCATATATTTT
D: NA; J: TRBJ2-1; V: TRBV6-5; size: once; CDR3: CASRLTGHGNEQFF; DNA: TGTGCCAGCAGGCTGACAGGCCATGGGAATGAGCAGTTCTTC
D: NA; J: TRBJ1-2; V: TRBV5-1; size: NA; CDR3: CASSSLGGSSLGYTF; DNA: TGCGCCAGCAGCTCGCTGGGGGGAAGCAGTCTTGGCTACACCTTC
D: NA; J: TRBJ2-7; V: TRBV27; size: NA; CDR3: CASSWTAHSYEQYF; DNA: TGTGCCAGCAGTTGGACAGCCCACTCCTACGAGCAGTACTTC
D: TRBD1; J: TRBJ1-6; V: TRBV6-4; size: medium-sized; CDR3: CASRPGDSENSPLHF; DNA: TGTGCCAGCAGGCCGGGGGACAGCGAAAATTCACCCCTCCACTTT
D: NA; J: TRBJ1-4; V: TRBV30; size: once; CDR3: CAWTPRAGKLFF; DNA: TGTGCCTGGACTCCCAGGGCTGGAAAACTGTTTTTT
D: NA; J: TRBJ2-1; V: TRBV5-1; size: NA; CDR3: CASSLVPRSNEQFF; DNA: TGCGCCAGCAGCTTGGTCCCCAGGTCAAATGAGCAGTTCTTC
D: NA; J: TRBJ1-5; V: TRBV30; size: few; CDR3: CASQRGNQPQHF; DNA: TGTGCCTCCCAGAGGGGGAATCAGCCCCAGCATTTT
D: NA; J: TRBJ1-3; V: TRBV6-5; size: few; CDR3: CASRRTGSSGNTIYF; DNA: TGTGCCAGCAGACGTACAGGGTCCTCTGGAAACACCATATATTTT
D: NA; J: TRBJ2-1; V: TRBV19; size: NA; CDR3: CASSIDTTSGWNEQFF; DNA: TGTGCCAGTAGTATAGATACAACAAGCGGGTGGAATGAGCAGTTCTTC
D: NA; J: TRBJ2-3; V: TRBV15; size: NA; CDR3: CATSREGGPTDTQYF; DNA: TGTGCCACCAGCAGAGAGGGGGGGCCCACAGATACGCAGTATTTT
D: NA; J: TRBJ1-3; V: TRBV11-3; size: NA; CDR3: CASSQGGVSGNTIYF; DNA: TGTGCCAGCAGCCAAGGGGGGGTCTCTGGAAACACCATATATTTT